This T cell receptor beta chain stems from a study of T cell responses to AZD1222 COVID-19 vaccine. Study-wide points: Seropositive AZD1222 recipients at baseline numbered only 5 or 6. The donor cohort was predominantly white British with a female majority, and clonal diversity may have been underestimated.

With regard to this clone: Its antigen is currently unknown.

Profiling relied on immunoSEQ multiplex PCR, and the TCRdb table lists in-frame clones only, not all of them. The sample comprises 95,000 to 150,000 clones, around 89% of which are singletons, and around 3.1% rests with the top ten. The germline gives CDR1 SEHNR, CDR2 FQNEAQ (reference sequence). The length of the CDR3 is 14 residues. Trimming stripped 4 bases from V and 5 bases from J, with 13 bases between. The receptor was derived from an adult in good health. The sequenced sample was peripheral blood, obtained on day 0 of AZD1222 vaccination. This sequence joins TRBV7-9 and TRBJ2-3; a weak D match, TRBD1 (6 bases). The CDR3 sequence: CASSSLPGVDTQYF. The CDR3 bases are TGTGCCAGCAGCTCCCTTCCAGGGGTAGATACGCAGTATTTT. The full variable domain, its missing parts supplied by reference TRBV7-9 and TRBJ2-3, is DTGVSQNPRHKITKRGQNVTFRCDPISEHNRLYWYRQTLGQGPEFLTYFQNEAQLEKSRLLSDRFSAERPKGSFSTLEIQRTEQGDSAMYLCASSSLPGVDTQYFGPGTRLTVL.